This section outlines one T cell receptor (beta chain) sequence together with its context. Its antigen remains unidentified. The entry originates in a study of T-cell reconstitution after alpha-beta-depleted transplantation in children. Study conclusions and caveats: One year after transplant, T-cell counts and diversity came mostly from newly produced T cells.

Library preparation (for TCRbeta) was performed with unique molecular identifiers. MiXCR was run by TCRdb on the PCR reads, yielding one entry per CDR3 protein. In the table there are about 210,000 distinct CDR3 sequences, approximately 15% of which are singletons. The sample here was PBMCs, mostly from graft donor cells, taken 360 days after TCRalphabeta/CD19-depleted stem cell transplant. The receptor was isolated from a male patient aged 2-9 years who had a stem cell transplant for acute lymphoblastic leukemia, so the T cells may come from the graft donor.

The CDR3: CAWSVLRPPGAYEQYF. As DNA, the CDR3 is TGTGCCTGGAGTGTACTGCGGCCGCCAGGGGCCTACGAGCAGTACTTC. The chain combines TRBV30 with TRBJ2-7, with D maybe TRBD1 (6 bases). V lost 0 bases and J 2 bases, leaving 17 bases between the germline ends. The CDR3 sequence is 16 residues long. CDR1 and CDR2 (germline): GTSNPN, SVGIG (reference sequence). The full variable domain, with the rest looked up from reference TRBV30 and TRBJ2-7, is SQTIHQWPATLVQPVGSPLSLECTVEGTSNPNLYWYRQAAGRGLQLLFYSVGIGQISSEVPQNLSASRPQDRQFILSSKKLLLSDSGFYLCAWSVLRPPGAYEQYFGPGTRLTVT.